This T cell receptor beta chain was found in a study of blood T cell repertoires in COVID-19. Adults between about 18 and 95 years of age took part from 24 US areas. Symptom resolution, clearance, or two negative PCRs marked the recovered donors of Cohort 3. The method was immunoSEQ multiplex PCR; TCRdb's version includes in-frame clones alone and lacks a portion of them. Here the sample spans 300,000 or so clones, roughly 87% being singletons. This CDR3 spans 15 amino acids. V was shortened by 7 bases and J by 6 bases, with 21 bases between the two germline ends. CDR1 is MNHNY and CDR2 is SVGAGI in the germline V gene (reference sequence).

The source of this sequence is a woman aged 25 to 39 who had recovered from COVID-19. V is TRBV6-6 and J is TRBJ1-2; tentatively, D is TRBD1 (5 bases). Specimen: PBMCs or T cells enriched from blood (not recorded which). CDR3: CASNQRRGIAHGYTF. CDR3 sequence (DNA): TGTGCCAGCAATCAAAGGAGGGGCATAGCTCATGGCTACACCTTC.